This is a list of T cell receptor beta chains from one sample in a study of CD8 T cells in ankylosing spondylitis. Via MiXCR, TCRdb re-called the 5' RACE reads, giving one row per CDR3 protein. The table shows 200,000 to 250,000 distinct CDR3 sequences, with 20% to 30% occurring only once. The specimen sequenced was blood, either unsorted or a sorted T cell fraction (not recorded which). The origin of the receptors is a male donor with ankylosing spondylitis or in good health (not recorded which). The CDR3 runs from the conserved cysteine through the conserved F or W. The D gene is left open where the match is weak. Clone size is stated in some rows and not others, as once, few, many or a class when expanded.

clone_size	v_call	d_call	j_call	cdr3_aa	cdr3_nt
-	TRBV29-1	-	TRBJ1-1	CSVALMNTEAFF	TGCAGCGTTGCCCTAATGAACACTGAAGCTTTCTTT
many	TRBV2	-	TRBJ2-1	CASSEGQLNYNEQFF	TGTGCCAGCAGTGAAGGCCAGTTGAACTACAATGAGCAGTTCTTC
-	TRBV7-9	-	TRBJ2-1	CASSPPQGLAAFF	TGTGCCAGCAGCCCCCCTCAGGGGCTAGCGGCGTTCTTC
-	TRBV6-5	TRBD1	TRBJ2-7	CASSYSRGPYEQYF	TGTGCCAGCAGTTACTCCAGGGGGCCCTACGAGCAGTACTTC
many	TRBV20-1	TRBD2	TRBJ2-4	CSAREALAGELAKNIQYF	TGCAGTGCTAGAGAAGCGCTAGCGGGAGAACTAGCCAAAAACATTCAGTACTTC
-	TRBV20-1	-	TRBJ1-3	CSARDTNSGNTIYF	TGCAGTGCTAGAGATACTAACTCTGGAAACACCATATATTTT
many	TRBV29-1	-	TRBJ2-5	CSALGGAETQYF	TGCAGCGCCCTGGGGGGTGCCGAGACCCAGTACTTC
many	TRBV11-2	-	TRBJ2-7	CASSLLRGPGNFREQYF	TGTGCCAGCAGCTTATTAAGAGGACCCGGAAATTTTCGCGAGCAGTACTTC
-	TRBV5-1	-	TRBJ2-7	CASSLTRDGSYEQYF	TGCGCCAGCAGCTTAACGCGGGATGGTAGCTACGAGCAGTACTTC
-	TRBV9	TRBD1	TRBJ2-7	CASSHLGDRHYEQYF	TGTGCCAGCAGCCACCTAGGGGACAGACACTACGAGCAGTACTTC
-	TRBV20-1	TRBD2	TRBJ2-7	CSAGVTSRNYEQYF	TGCAGTGCTGGCGTGACTAGCAGAAACTACGAGCAGTACTTC
few	TRBV20-1	-	TRBJ2-6	CSATPGSGANVLTF	TGCAGTGCTACCCCTGGCTCTGGGGCCAACGTCCTGACTTTC
-	TRBV20-1	TRBD1	TRBJ1-1	CSASSGTGATEAFF	TGCAGTGCTTCTAGCGGGACAGGGGCCACTGAAGCTTTCTTT
many	TRBV5-1	TRBD2	TRBJ2-7	CASSLSLAGVVHEQYF	TGCGCCAGCAGCTTGTCACTAGCGGGAGTTGTCCACGAGCAGTACTTC
many	TRBV2	TRBD2	TRBJ2-3	CASSEGRRTRSADTQYF	TGTGCCAGCAGTGAGGGGCGGAGGACTAGGTCTGCAGATACGCAGTATTTT
few	TRBV19	TRBD2	TRBJ2-1	CASSIDPPGSGRSHNEQFF	TGTGCCAGTAGTATAGATCCCCCTGGTAGCGGGAGGAGCCACAATGAGCAGTTCTTC
-	TRBV29-1	-	TRBJ1-4	CSVGTNEKLFF	TGCAGCGTTGGGACAAATGAAAAACTGTTTTTT